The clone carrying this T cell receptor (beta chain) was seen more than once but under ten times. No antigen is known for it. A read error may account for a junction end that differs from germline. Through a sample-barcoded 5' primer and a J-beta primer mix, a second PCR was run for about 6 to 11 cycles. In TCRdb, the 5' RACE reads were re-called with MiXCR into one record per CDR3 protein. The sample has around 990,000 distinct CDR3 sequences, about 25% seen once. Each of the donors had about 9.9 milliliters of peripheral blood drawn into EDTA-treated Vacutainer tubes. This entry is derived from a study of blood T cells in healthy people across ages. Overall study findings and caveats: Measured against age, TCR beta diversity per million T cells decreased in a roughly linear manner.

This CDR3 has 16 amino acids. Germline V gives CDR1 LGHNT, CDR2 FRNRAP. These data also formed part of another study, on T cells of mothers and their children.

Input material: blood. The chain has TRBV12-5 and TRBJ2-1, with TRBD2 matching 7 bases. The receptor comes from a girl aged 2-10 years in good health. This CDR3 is CASGPPGSGAYNEQSF. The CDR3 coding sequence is TGTGCTAGTGGTCCGCCGGGGAGCGGGGCCTACAATGAGCAGTCCTTC.